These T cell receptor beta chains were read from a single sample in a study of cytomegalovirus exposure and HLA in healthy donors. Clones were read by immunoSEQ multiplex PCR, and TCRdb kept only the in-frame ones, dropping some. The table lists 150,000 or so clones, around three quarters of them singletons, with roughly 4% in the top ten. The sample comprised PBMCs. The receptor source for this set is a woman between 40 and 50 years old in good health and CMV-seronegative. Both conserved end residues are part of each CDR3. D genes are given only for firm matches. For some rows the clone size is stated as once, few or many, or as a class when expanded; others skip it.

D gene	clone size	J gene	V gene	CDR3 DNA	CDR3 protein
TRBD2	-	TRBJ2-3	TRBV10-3	TGTGCCATCCTACGGGGGGACACAGATACGCAGTATTTT	CAILRGDTDTQYF
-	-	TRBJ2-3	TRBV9	TGTGCCAGCAGCTCGTGGGGAGTAGATACGCAGTATTTT	CASSSWGVDTQYF
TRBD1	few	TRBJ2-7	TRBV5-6	TGTGCCAGCAGCTTGGAGGGGCTCTGGACAGGCGCCATCTACGAGCAGTACTTC	CASSLEGLWTGAIYEQYF
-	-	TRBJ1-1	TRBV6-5	TGTGCCAGCAGCTGGACAGCTGACACTGAAGCTTTCTTT	CASSWTADTEAFF
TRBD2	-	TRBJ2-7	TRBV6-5	TGTGCCAGCAGTTCCCTAGCGGGATCCTACGAGCAGTACTTC	CASSSLAGSYEQYF
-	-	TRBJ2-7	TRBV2	TGTGCCAGCAGCCCGATCAGCTCCTACGAGCAGTACTTC	CASSPISSYEQYF
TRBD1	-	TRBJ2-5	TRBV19	TGTGCCAGTAGTAGGGAGACAGGGCCCAGAGAGACCCAGTACTTC	CASSRETGPRETQYF
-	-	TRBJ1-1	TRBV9	TGTGCCAGCAGCGTAGACTTTATTCGGGGTACTGAAGCTTTCTTT	CASSVDFIRGTEAFF
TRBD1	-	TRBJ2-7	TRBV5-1	TGCGCCAGCAGCTTGGAACCGGGACAGGGGGCCTACGAGCAGTACTTC	CASSLEPGQGAYEQYF
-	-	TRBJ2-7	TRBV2	TGTGCCAGCAGCGTGGGGACACTTCGAGAGCAGTACTTC	CASSVGTLREQYF
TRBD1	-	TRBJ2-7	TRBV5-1	TGCGCCAGCAGCTCGGGACAGGGAGCCTACGAGCAGTACTTC	CASSSGQGAYEQYF
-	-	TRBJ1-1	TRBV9	TGTGCCAGCAGTACGGAGGGGAATACTGAAGCTTTCTTT	CASSTEGNTEAFF
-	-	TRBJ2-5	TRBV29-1	TGCAGCGTCTCCAGGGCCAGGGAGACCCAGTACTTC	CSVSRARETQYF
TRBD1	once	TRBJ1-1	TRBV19	TGTGCCAGTGGGGACAGGATGAACACTGAAGCTTTCTTT	CASGDRMNTEAFF
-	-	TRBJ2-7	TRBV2	TGTGCCAGCACCACCCGGGGGTCCGCGGGCGAGCAGTACTTC	CASTTRGSAGEQYF
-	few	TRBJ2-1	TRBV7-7	TGTGCTAGCAGCTTAGTTTTGGGCGATGAGCAGTTCTTC	CASSLVLGDEQFF
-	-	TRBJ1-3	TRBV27	TGTGCCAGCAGTAGAGAGCCCTCTGGAAACACCATATATTTT	CASSREPSGNTIYF
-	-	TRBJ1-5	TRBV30	TGTGCCTGGACTCCCACCGGACGGCGGGATCAGCCCCAGCATTTT	CAWTPTGRRDQPQHF
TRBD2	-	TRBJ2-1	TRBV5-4	TGTGCCAGCAACCTAGCGGGGGGGCCTCGCAATGAGCAGTTCTTC	CASNLAGGPRNEQFF
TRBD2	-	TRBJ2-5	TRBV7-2	TGTGCCAGCAGCTTAGTTTCGACGGGAGGGGGCCAAGAGACCCAGTACTTC	CASSLVSTGGGQETQYF
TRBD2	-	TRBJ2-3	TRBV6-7	TGTGCCAGCAGTTCTTCTAGCGGGAGGAACACAGATACGCAGTATTTT	CASSSSSGRNTDTQYF
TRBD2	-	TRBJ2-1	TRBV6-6	TGTGCCAGCAGTCCCGGGACTAGCGGGAACAATGAGCAGTTCTTC	CASSPGTSGNNEQFF
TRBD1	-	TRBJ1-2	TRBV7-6	TGTGCCAGCAGCTTAGCGGGAGACAGGGGAAGCTACACCTTC	CASSLAGDRGSYTF
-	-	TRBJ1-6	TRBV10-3	TGTGCCTCCGGGGACAACAATTCACCCCTCCACTTT	CASGDNNSPLHF
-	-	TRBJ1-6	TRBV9	TGTGCCAGCAGCCCGCAGGGGTCACCCCTCCACTTT	CASSPQGSPLHF
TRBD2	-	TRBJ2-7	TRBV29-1	TGCAGCGTCCTCGAGCGGGGGACCTCCTACGAGCAGTACTTC	CSVLERGTSYEQYF
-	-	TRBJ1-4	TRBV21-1	TGTGCCAGCAGGATTTCACACACGACAGGCTCCGGGACGACTAATGAAAAACTGTTTTTT	CASRISHTTGSGTTNEKLFF
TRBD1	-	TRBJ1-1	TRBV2	TGTGCCAGCAGCGTCGACAGGGACACTGAAGCTTTCTTT	CASSVDRDTEAFF
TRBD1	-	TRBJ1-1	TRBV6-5	TGTGCCAGCAGTTACGGACAGGGAGGTACTGAAGCTTTCTTT	CASSYGQGGTEAFF
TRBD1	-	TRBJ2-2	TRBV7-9	TGTGCCAGCAGGCCAGGACAGGCGACGAACACCGGGGAGCTGTTTTTT	CASRPGQATNTGELFF
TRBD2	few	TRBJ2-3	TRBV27	TGTGCCAGCAGCCTCAGCGGGAGGTGGGCAGATACGCAGTATTTT	CASSLSGRWADTQYF
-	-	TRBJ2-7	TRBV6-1	TGTGCCAGCATCTCCAGGGAGGATCAAACCTACGAGCAGTACTTC	CASISREDQTYEQYF
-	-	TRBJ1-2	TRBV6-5	TGTGCCAGCAGCCGGGACACCTCTAACTATGGCTACACCTTC	CASSRDTSNYGYTF
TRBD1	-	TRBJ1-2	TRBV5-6	TGTGCCAGCAGCACTGGACAGGGTGGCGGCTACACCTTC	CASSTGQGGGYTF
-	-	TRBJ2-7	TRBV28	TGTGCCAGCAGTTTAACTGGTTACGAGCAGTACTTC	CASSLTGYEQYF
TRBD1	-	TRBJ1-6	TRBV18	TGTGCCAGCTCACCCCGACAGGGGCTTTCTCTATCACCCCTCCACTTT	CASSPRQGLSLSPLHF
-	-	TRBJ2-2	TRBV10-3	TGTGCCATCAGTGAGTCGTTTGGGCAGGGGTATACCGGGGAGCTGTTTTTT	CAISESFGQGYTGELFF
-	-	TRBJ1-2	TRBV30	TGTGCCTGGAAGGACAAGGCTAACTATGGCTACACCTTC	CAWKDKANYGYTF
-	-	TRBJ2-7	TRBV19	TGTGCCAGTAGTACTACCCAGGGTCGAGGCTACGAGCAGTACTTC	CASSTTQGRGYEQYF
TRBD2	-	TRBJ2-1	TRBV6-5	TGTGCCAGCAGCATCGGACTAGCGGAACACAATGAGCAGTTCTTC	CASSIGLAEHNEQFF
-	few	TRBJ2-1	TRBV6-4	TGTGCCAGCAGTGACTCAAGCGATGGGAATGAGCAGTTCTTC	CASSDSSDGNEQFF
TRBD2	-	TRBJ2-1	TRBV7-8	TGTGCCAGCAGCCCTCGTGGGACTAGCGGGGGGACGTACAATGAGCAGTTCTTC	CASSPRGTSGGTYNEQFF
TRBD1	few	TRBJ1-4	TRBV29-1	TGCAGCGTTCCGGACAGGGCAGGGGAAAAACTGTTTTTT	CSVPDRAGEKLFF
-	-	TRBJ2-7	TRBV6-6	TGTGCCAGCAGTTACTCTGCAGGGTATTACGAGCAGTACTTC	CASSYSAGYYEQYF
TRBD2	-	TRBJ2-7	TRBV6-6	TGTGCCATCACCCCGGGGGGGGTCTACGAGCAGTACTTC	CAITPGGVYEQYF
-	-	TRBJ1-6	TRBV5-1	TGCGCCAGCAGCTTACGACAGGCTCAGCGTAATTCACCCCTCCACTTT	CASSLRQAQRNSPLHF
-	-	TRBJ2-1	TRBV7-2	TGTGCCAGCAACCCTTTTCTAATCTGGAATGAGCAGTTCTTC	CASNPFLIWNEQFF
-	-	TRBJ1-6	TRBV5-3	TGTGCCAGAAGCTTACCCCAAAACAAGGTGGAATACGGGACCTATAATTCACCCCTCCACTTT	CARSLPQNKVEYGTYNSPLHF
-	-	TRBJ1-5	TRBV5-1	TGCGCCAGCAGCCGGACGGGCAGGGGCAATCAGCCCCAGCATTTT	CASSRTGRGNQPQHF
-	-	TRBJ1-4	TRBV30	TGTGCCTGGAGTGTCCGGACCCAGGGGGAAAAACTGTTTTTT	CAWSVRTQGEKLFF
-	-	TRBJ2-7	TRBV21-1	TGTGCCAGCAGCATCCGGGGAAGGACCTACGAGCAGTACTTC	CASSIRGRTYEQYF